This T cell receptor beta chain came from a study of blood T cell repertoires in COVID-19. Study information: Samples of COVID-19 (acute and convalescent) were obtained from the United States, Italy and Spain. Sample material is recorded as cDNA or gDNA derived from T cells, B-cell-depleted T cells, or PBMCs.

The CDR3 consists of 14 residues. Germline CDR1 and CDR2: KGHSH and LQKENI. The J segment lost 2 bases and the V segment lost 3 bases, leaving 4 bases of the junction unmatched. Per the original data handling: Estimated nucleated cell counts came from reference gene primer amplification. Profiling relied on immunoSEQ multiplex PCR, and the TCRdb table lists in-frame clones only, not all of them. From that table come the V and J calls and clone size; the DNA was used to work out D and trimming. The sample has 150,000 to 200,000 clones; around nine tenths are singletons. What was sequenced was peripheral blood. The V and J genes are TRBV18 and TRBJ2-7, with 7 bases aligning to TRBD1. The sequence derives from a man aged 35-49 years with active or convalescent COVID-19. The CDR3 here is CASSPETGTYEQYF. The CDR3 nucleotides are TGTGCCAGCTCACCTGAGACAGGGACCTACGAGCAGTACTTC.